The present T cell receptor (beta chain) was sequenced within a study of cytomegalovirus exposure and HLA in healthy donors. The study, taken as a whole, reports: Presence/absence analyses supposed approximately even sequencing depth among donors.

Regarding donors, all were healthy bone marrow donors. On this clone: Its antigen is currently unknown.

PCR was performed using 60 Vbeta and 13 Jbeta primers. Sequencing used immunoSEQ multiplex PCR; TCRdb keeps in-frame clones, though not all of them. This table has 35,000 to 40,000 clones, 90% to 95% appearing once. Germline V CDR1 and CDR2: MNHEY, SMNVEV (reference sequence). The CDR3 runs to 12 residues. This chain uses TRBV27 with TRBJ2-5, with 10 bases identical to TRBD1. TRBJ2-7 explains the end of the DNA better; the J call may be wrong. The source of this sequence is a woman aged 18-29 years in good health and CMV-seronegative. Specimen: PBMCs. This CDR3 is CASSWTGGEQYF. CDR3 DNA: TGTGCCAGCAGTTGGACAGGGGGCGAGCAGTACTTC.